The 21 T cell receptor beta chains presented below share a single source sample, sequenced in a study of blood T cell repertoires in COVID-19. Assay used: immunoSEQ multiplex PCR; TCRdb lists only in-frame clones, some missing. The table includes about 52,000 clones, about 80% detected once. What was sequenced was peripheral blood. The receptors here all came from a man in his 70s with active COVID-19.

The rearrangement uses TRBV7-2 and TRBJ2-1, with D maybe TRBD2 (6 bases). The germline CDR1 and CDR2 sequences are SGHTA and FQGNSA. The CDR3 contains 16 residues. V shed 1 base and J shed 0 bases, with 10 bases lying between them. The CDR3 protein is CASSLGAGSSYNEQFF. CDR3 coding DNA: TGTGCCAGCAGCTTAGGTGCGGGAAGCTCCTACAATGAGCAGTTCTTC.

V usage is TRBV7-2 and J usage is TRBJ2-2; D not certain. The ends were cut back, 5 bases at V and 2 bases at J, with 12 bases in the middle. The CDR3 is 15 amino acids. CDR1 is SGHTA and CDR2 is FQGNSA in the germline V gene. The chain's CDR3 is CASSQRVRNTGELFF. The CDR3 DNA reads TGTGCCAGCAGCCAGCGAGTACGAAACACCGGGGAGCTGTTTTTT.

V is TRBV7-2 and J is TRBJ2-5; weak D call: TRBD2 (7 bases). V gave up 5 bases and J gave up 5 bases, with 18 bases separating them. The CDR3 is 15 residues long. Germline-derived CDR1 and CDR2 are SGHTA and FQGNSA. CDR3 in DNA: TGTGCCAGCAGCGCAAGGGGGGGGCTGAAGGAGACCCAGTACTTC. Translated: CASSARGGLKETQYF.

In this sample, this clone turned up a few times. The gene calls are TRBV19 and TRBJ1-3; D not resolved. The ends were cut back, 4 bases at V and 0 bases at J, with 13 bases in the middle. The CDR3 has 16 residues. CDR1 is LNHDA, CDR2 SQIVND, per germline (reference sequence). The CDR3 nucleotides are TGTGCCAGTAGTAGCTCCGGAACAGTCTCTGGAAACACCATATATTTT. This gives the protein CASSSSGTVSGNTIYF.

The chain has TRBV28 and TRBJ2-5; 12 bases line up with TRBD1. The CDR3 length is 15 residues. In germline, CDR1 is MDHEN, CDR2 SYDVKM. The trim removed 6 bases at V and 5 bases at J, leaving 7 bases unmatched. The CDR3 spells CASRLGTGGVETQYF. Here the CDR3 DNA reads TGTGCCAGCAGACTCGGGACAGGGGGCGTGGAGACCCAGTACTTC.

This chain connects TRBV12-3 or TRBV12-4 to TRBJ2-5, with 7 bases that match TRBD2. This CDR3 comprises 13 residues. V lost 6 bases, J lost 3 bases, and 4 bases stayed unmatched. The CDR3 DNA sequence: TGTGCCAGCAGATATGGGACTAAAGAGACCCAGTACTTC. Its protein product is CASRYGTKETQYF.

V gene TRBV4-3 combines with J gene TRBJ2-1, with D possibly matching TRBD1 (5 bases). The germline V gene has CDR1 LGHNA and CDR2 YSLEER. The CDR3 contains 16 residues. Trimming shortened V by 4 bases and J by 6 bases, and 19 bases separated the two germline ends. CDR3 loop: CASSPTDSLGANEQFF. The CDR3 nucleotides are TGCGCCAGCAGCCCGACTGACAGCCTAGGCGCCAATGAGCAGTTCTTC.

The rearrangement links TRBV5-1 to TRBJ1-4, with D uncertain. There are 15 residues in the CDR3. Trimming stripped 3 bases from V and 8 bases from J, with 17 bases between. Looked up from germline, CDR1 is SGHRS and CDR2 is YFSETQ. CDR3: CASSSRAYGAEKLFF. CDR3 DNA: TGCGCCAGCAGCTCGCGGGCCTACGGAGCGGAAAAACTGTTTTTT.

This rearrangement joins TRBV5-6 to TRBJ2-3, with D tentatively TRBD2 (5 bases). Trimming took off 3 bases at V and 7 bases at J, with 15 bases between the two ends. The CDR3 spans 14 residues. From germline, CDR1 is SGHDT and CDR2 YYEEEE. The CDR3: CASSYTDQRNTQYF. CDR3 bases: TGTGCCAGCAGCTATACGGACCAGCGGAATACGCAGTATTTT.

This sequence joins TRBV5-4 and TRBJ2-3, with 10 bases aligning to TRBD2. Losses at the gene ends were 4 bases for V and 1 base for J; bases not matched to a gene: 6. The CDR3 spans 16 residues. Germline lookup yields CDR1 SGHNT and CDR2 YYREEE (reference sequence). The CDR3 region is CASSTERGGRTDTQYF. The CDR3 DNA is TGTGCCAGCAGCACCGAGCGGGGGGGCCGCACAGATACGCAGTATTTT.

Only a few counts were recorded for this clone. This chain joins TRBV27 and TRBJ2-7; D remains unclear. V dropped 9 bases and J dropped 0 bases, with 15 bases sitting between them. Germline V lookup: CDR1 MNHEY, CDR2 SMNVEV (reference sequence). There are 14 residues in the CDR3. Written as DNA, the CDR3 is TGTGCCAGTTCGAACTCCGTTAGCTCCTACGAGCAGTACTTC. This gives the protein CASSNSVSSYEQYF.

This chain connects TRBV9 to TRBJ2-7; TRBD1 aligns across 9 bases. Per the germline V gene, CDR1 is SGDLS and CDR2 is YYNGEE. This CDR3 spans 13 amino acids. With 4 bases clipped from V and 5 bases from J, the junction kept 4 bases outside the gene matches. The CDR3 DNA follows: TGTGCCAGCAGCTCCTGGACAGGGGACGAGCAGTACTTC. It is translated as CASSSWTGDEQYF.

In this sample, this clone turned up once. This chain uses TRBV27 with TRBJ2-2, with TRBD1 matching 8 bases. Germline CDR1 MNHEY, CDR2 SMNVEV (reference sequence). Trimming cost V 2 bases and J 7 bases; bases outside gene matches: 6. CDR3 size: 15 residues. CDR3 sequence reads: CASSLVAGGSGELFF. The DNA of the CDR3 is TGTGCCAGCAGTTTAGTGGCAGGGGGCAGCGGGGAGCTGTTTTTT.

This CDR3 reads CASSWGTVDEQYF. CDR3 coding DNA: TGCGCCAGCAGCTGGGGGACAGTGGACGAGCAGTACTTC. J is TRBJ2-7 and V is TRBV5-1, with 7 bases fitting TRBD1. The CDR3 runs to 13 residues. Germline V gene lookup returns CDR1 SGHRS and CDR2 YFSETQ. V was pared by 3 bases and J by 5 bases, with 5 bases of the junction left unmatched.

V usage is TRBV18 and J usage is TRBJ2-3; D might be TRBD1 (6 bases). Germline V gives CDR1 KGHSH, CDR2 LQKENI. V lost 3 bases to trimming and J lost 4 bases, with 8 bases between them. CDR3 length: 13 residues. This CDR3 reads CASSPPGADTQYF. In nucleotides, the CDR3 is TGTGCCAGCTCACCGCCAGGGGCAGATACGCAGTATTTT. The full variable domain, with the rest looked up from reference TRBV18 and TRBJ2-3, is NAGVMQNPRHLVRRRGQEARLRCSPMKGHSHVYWYRQLPEEGLKFMVYLQKENIIDESGMPKERFSAEFPKEGPSILRIQQVVRGDSAAYFCASSPPGADTQYFGPGTRLTVL.

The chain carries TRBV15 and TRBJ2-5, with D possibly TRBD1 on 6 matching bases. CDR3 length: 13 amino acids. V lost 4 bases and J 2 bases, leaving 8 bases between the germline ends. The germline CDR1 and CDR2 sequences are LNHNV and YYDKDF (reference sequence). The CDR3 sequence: CATSKGQQETQYF. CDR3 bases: TGTGCCACCAGCAAGGGACAACAAGAGACCCAGTACTTC.

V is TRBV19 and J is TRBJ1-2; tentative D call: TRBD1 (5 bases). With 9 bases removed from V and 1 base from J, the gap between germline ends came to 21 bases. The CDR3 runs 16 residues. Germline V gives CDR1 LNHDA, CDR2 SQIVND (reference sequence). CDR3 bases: TGTGCCAGCAATCCGGGGGGAGGGGTAAATAACTATGGCTACACCTTC. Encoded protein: CASNPGGGVNNYGYTF.

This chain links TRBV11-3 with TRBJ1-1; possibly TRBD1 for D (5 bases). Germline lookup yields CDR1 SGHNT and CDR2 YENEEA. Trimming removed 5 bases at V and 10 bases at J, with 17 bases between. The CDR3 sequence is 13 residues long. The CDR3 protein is CASSTRGGEGAFF. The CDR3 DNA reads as TGTGCCAGCAGCACGAGGGGCGGGGAGGGAGCTTTCTTT.

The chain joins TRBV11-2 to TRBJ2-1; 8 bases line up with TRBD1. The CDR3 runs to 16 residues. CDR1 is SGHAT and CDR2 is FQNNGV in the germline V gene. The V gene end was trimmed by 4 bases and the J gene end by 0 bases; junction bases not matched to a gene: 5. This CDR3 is CASSYDRGHSYNEQFF. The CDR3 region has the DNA TGTGCCAGCAGCTACGACAGGGGCCACTCCTACAATGAGCAGTTCTTC. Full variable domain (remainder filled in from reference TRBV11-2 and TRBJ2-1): EAGVAQSPRYKIIEKRQSVAFWCNPISGHATLYWYQQILGQGPKLLIQFQNNGVVDDSQLPKDRFSAERLKGVDSTLKIQPAKLEDSAVYLCASSYDRGHSYNEQFFGPGTRLTVL.

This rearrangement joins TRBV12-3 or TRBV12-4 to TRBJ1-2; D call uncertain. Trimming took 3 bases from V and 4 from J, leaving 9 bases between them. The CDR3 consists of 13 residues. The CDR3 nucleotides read TGTGCCAGCAGTTTCGGGGAGGGCTATGGCTACACCTTC. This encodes CASSFGEGYGYTF.

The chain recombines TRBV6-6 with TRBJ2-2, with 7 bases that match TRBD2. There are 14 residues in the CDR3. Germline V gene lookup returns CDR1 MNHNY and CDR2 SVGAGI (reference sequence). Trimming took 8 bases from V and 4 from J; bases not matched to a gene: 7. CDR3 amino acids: CASHRGVSTGELFF. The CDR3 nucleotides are TGTGCCAGCCACCGGGGGGTCAGCACCGGGGAGCTGTTTTTT.